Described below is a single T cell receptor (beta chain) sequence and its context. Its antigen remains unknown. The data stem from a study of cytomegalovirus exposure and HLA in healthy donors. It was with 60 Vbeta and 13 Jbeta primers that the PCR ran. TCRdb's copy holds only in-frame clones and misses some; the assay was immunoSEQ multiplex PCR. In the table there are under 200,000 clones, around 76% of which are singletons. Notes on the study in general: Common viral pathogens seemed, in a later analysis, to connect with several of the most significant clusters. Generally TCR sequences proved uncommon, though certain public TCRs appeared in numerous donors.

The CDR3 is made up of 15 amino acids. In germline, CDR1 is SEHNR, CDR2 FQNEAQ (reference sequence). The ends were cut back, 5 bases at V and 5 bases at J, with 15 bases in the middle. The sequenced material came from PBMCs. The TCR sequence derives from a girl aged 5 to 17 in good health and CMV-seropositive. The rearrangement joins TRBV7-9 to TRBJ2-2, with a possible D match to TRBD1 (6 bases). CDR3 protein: CASSALGAETGELFF. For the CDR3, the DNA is TGTGCCAGCAGCGCCCTGGGGGCCGAAACCGGGGAGCTGTTTTTT. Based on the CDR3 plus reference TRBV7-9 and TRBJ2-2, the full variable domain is DTGVSQNPRHKITKRGQNVTFRCDPISEHNRLYWYRQTLGQGPEFLTYFQNEAQLEKSRLLSDRFSAERPKGSFSTLEIQRTEQGDSAMYLCASSALGAETGELFFGEGSRLTVL.